The 30 T cell receptor beta chains below come from one sample, sequenced in a study of blood T cell repertoires in COVID-19. TCRdb keeps only in-frame clones here, not all; method: immunoSEQ multiplex PCR. The table has hundreds of thousands of clones, about 85% seen once. Specimen: peripheral blood. The receptors were sampled from a man between 40 and 49 years old with acute or convalescent COVID-19.

The chain couples TRBV3-1 (or the pseudogene TRBV3-2) to TRBJ1-2; TRBD1 aligns across 12 bases. CDR3 size: 15 residues. Looked up from germline, CDR1 is LGHDT and CDR2 is YNNKEL (reference sequence). Trimming cost V 5 bases and J 8 bases; bases outside gene matches: 9. This chain's CDR3 is CASSSPGQGAVGYTF. As DNA, the CDR3 is TGTGCCAGCAGCAGCCCGGGACAGGGGGCAGTAGGCTACACCTTC.

The chain joins TRBV5-5 to TRBJ2-5, with D possibly being TRBD1 (6 bases). The CDR3 has 12 amino acids. The V and J ends lost 3 bases and 7 bases respectively, with 10 bases between them. Germline CDR1 is SGHKS and CDR2 is YYEKEE (reference sequence). CDR3 DNA: TGTGCCAGCAGCTCCCTCAGGGGGACCCAGTACTTC. Its translation: CASSSLRGTQYF.

This chain connects TRBV13 to TRBJ1-1, with 9 nucleotides matching TRBD1. Germline values: CDR1 PRHDT, CDR2 FYEKMQ (reference sequence). Unmatched junction bases numbered 8, after V lost 5 bases and J lost 4 bases. The CDR3 runs to 15 residues. The CDR3 DNA reads TGTGCCAGCAGCAGCGGGACAGGGTACGGCACTGAAGCTTTCTTT. This translates into CASSSGTGYGTEAFF.

V usage is TRBV5-4 and J usage is TRBJ1-2; weak D call: TRBD1 (5 bases). The CDR3 is 17 residues long. Germline V CDR1 and CDR2: SGHNT, YYREEE (reference sequence). V was cut by 4 bases and J by 2 bases, with 21 bases left in between. CDR3 DNA sequence: TGTGCCAGCAGCCATGGGGGGGGATATCCTTTGAACTATGGCTACACCTTC. Amino acids: CASSHGGGYPLNYGYTF.

The rearrangement links TRBV10-2 to TRBJ1-1, with no clear D. The CDR3 runs to 13 residues. The V gene lost 4 bases and the J gene lost 6 bases, with 12 bases spanning the gap. The germline gives CDR1 WSHSY, CDR2 SAAADI. DNA of the CDR3: TGCGCCAGCAGTGTCACCGGCGGGGCTGAAGCTTTCTTT. Protein: CASSVTGGAEAFF.

The rearrangement links TRBV6-5 to TRBJ2-7, with 7 positions matching TRBD2. Germline V CDR1 and CDR2: MNHEY, SVGAGI. The CDR3 is made up of 16 amino acids. J was trimmed by 2 bases and V by 2 bases; bases with no gene match: 9. The CDR3 coding sequence is TGTGCCAGCAGTTACCCGGGAGGCGGCGGCGCCTACGAGCAGTACTTC. It codes for CASSYPGGGGAYEQYF.

The gene calls are TRBV4-1 and TRBJ1-2, with D possibly matching TRBD1 (6 bases). Germline CDR1 is MGHRA and CDR2 is YSYEKL. V was trimmed by 4 bases and J by 4 bases, leaving 16 bases between them. This CDR3 contains 15 residues. The CDR3 DNA sequence: TGCGCCAGCAGCCTCCATCGGACAGCAAGCTATGGCTACACCTTC. Protein: CASSLHRTASYGYTF.

This chain uses TRBV6-2 or TRBV6-3 with TRBJ2-1, with 13 bases fitting TRBD2. CDR3 length: 17 residues. Germline trimming cut 6 bases from V and 0 bases from J; bases unmatched to any gene: 5. Looked up from germline, CDR1 is MNHEY and CDR2 is SVGEGT. CDR3 in amino acids: CASSSRTSGGSYNEQFF. The CDR3 region has the DNA TGTGCCAGCAGCTCCCGGACTAGCGGGGGCTCCTACAATGAGCAGTTCTTC.

The rearrangement joins TRBV6-5 to TRBJ1-2; maybe TRBD1 (5 bases). The V and J ends lost 4 bases and 6 bases respectively, with 9 bases between them. The CDR3 has 12 amino acids. CDR1 MNHEY and CDR2 SVGAGI come from the germline V gene. The CDR3 DNA follows: TGTGCCAGCAGTTCAACAGGTCATGGCTACACCTTC. This codes for CASSSTGHGYTF.

This clone was detected only a few times. This sequence joins TRBV18 and TRBJ1-5, with 10 bases identical to TRBD1. This CDR3 region has 15 residues. Per the germline V gene, CDR1 is KGHSH and CDR2 is LQKENI. V lost 3 bases to trimming and J lost 4 bases; unmatched junction nucleotides: 3. CDR3 nucleotide sequence: TGTGCCAGCTCACCGATGGGACAGGGGAATCAGCCCCAGCATTTT. Amino acids: CASSPMGQGNQPQHF.

This clone was observed once. Distinct nucleotide sequences in the sample also encode this CDR3. The chain employs TRBV7-2 and TRBJ2-5; D is undetermined. This CDR3 spans 11 amino acids. V shed 7 bases and J shed 4 bases, with 7 bases lying between them. CDR1 and CDR2 (germline): SGHTA, FQGNSA. The CDR3 DNA reads as TGTGCCAGCACGCCCGGAGAGACCCAGTACTTC. Protein sequence: CASTPGETQYF. The full variable domain, completed using reference TRBV7-2 and TRBJ2-5, is GAGVSQSPSNKVTEKGKDVELRCDPISGHTALYWYRQSLGQGLEFLIYFQGNSAPDKSGLPSDRFSAERTGGSVSTLTIQRTQQEDSAVYLCASTPGETQYFGPGTRLLVL.

J is TRBJ2-5 and V is TRBV27, with 7 nucleotides matching TRBD1. V was pared by 4 bases and J by 1 base, with 3 bases of the junction left unmatched. There are 14 residues in the CDR3. CDR1 is MNHEY and CDR2 is SMNVEV in the germline V gene (reference sequence). CDR3 coding DNA: TGTGCCAGCAGTTCCCACAGGGGCCAAGAGACCCAGTACTTC. Translated: CASSSHRGQETQYF.

The chain carries TRBV7-8 and TRBJ1-5, with D uncertain. This CDR3 is built from 12 residues. V was cut by 5 bases and J by 6 bases, with 8 bases left in between. Germline V gene data show CDR1 as SGHVS and CDR2 as FQNEAQ. CDR3 loop: CASSLHPQPQHF. The CDR3 DNA reads TGTGCCAGCAGCCTACACCCTCAGCCCCAGCATTTT.

The chain employs TRBV19 and TRBJ1-2, with D possibly matching TRBD1 (5 bases). This CDR3 region has 13 residues. In germline, CDR1 is LNHDA, CDR2 SQIVND (reference sequence). Trimming pared 7 bases from V and 7 bases from J, leaving 16 bases between. The CDR3, as DNA: TGTGCCAGTATCCCCGCGGAAGGGGCTGGCTACACCTTC. It encodes CASIPAEGAGYTF. Looking up the rest from reference TRBV19 and TRBJ1-2 gives the full variable domain: DGGITQSPKYLFRKEGQNVTLSCEQNLNHDAMYWYRQDPGQGLRLIYYSQIVNDFQKGDIAEGYSVSREKKESFPLTVTSAQKNPTAFYLCASIPAEGAGYTFGSGTRLTVV.

The gene calls are TRBV18 and TRBJ1-6; 8 nucleotides align to TRBD1. CDR3 length equals 16 residues. Germline V gives CDR1 KGHSH, CDR2 LQKENI. J gave up 10 bases and V 3 bases, and 11 bases lay outside the gene matches. CDR3 protein: CASSPARTGLDSPLHF. As DNA, the CDR3 is TGTGCCAGCTCACCTGCGAGGACAGGGTTAGACTCACCCCTCCACTTT.

The sample holds a few counts of this clone. The chain couples TRBV6-1 to TRBJ2-6, with TRBD2 matching 12 bases. The ends lost 3 bases at V and 2 bases at J; junction bases unmatched: 2. CDR1 and CDR2 (germline): MNHNS, SASEGT. The CDR3 is made up of 17 amino acids. DNA of the CDR3: TGTGCCAGCAGTGACCTAGCGGGGGGGGCTGGGGCCAACGTCCTGACTTTC. Translating it yields CASSDLAGGAGANVLTF.

The table lists this clone with a few counts. The chain carries TRBV5-5 and TRBJ2-2; the D gene is possibly TRBD1 (6 bases). The CDR3 is 16 residues long. Trimming removed 1 base at V and 2 bases at J, with 12 bases between. The V gene's germline CDR1 is SGHKS and CDR2 YYEKEE (reference sequence). The CDR3 protein is CASSLFGGVNTGELFF. CDR3 bases: TGTGCCAGCAGCTTGTTTGGGGGCGTCAACACCGGGGAGCTGTTTTTT.

This clone was recorded once. This chain uses TRBV4-2 with TRBJ2-5, with 8 bases matching TRBD2. Germline CDR1 reads LGHNA; CDR2 reads YNFKEQ. The CDR3 spans 16 residues. V dropped 1 base and J dropped 0; count of bases not matched to a gene: 4. CDR3 coding DNA: TGTGCCAGCAGCCAAGCCGAGCGGGGGAACCAAGAGACCCAGTACTTC. This sequence encodes CASSQAERGNQETQYF.

V and J are TRBV7-9 and TRBJ2-5, with D maybe TRBD2 (6 bases). V lost 6 bases and J 5 bases, leaving 16 bases between the germline ends. Germline V gene sequence: CDR1 SEHNR, CDR2 FQNEAQ (reference sequence). This CDR3 has 14 residues. For the CDR3, the DNA is TGTGCCAGCAGTCTTAAGATTGGAGGGGAGACCCAGTACTTC. Translated, it gives CASSLKIGGETQYF.

The chain combines TRBV7-9 with TRBJ2-3, with D possibly being TRBD2 (5 bases). Deletions cut 6 bases from V and 6 bases from J, with 22 bases between. The V gene's germline CDR1 is SEHNR and CDR2 FQNEAQ (reference sequence). The CDR3 loop spans 16 amino acids. The CDR3: CASRTADYTAPDTQYF. The CDR3 DNA reads as TGTGCCAGCAGGACGGCAGACTACACTGCCCCGGATACGCAGTATTTT.

The chain couples TRBV6-4 to TRBJ2-3; maybe TRBD1 (6 bases). Trimming stripped 5 bases from V and 1 base from J, with 13 bases between. CDR1 is MRHNA, CDR2 SNTAGT, per germline. This CDR3 comprises 15 residues. The CDR3 DNA reads TGTGCCAGCAGTCAAGAAAAGGGGGGCACAGATACGCAGTATTTT. Amino acids: CASSQEKGGTDTQYF.

This clone occurred a few times. The rearrangement links TRBV3-1 (or the pseudogene TRBV3-2) to TRBJ1-1, with unresolved D. This CDR3 has 14 amino acids. The V end was cut by 1 base, the J end by 4 bases, with 10 bases between. Germline CDR1 and CDR2: LGHDT and YNNKEL (reference sequence). CDR3 region: CASSQASGSTEAFF. DNA of the CDR3: TGTGCCAGCAGCCAAGCTAGCGGCAGCACTGAAGCTTTCTTT.

The gene calls are TRBV19 and TRBJ2-1; TRBD2 matches at 8 bases. The trim removed 2 bases at V and 6 bases at J, leaving 3 bases unmatched. The CDR3 runs 14 residues. Germline V gene lookup returns CDR1 LNHDA and CDR2 SQIVND (reference sequence). Here the CDR3 DNA reads TGTGCCAGTAGTATAACTGCGGGGGGCAATGAGCAGTTCTTC. Translating it yields CASSITAGGNEQFF.

This clone came up a few times. The chain carries TRBV19 and TRBJ1-1; 10 positions agree with TRBD1. CDR1 LNHDA and CDR2 SQIVND come from the germline V gene (reference sequence). V dropped 10 bases and J dropped 6; count of bases not matched to a gene: 8. The CDR3 length is 13 residues. For the CDR3, the DNA is TGTGCCACCCGGGACAGGGGATCCGCTGAAGCTTTCTTT. Encoded protein: CATRDRGSAEAFF.

The V gene is TRBV5-6, the J gene TRBJ1-2; no firm D call. The germline V and J ends were trimmed by 2 bases and 3 bases, with 8 bases remaining between them. This CDR3 comprises 13 residues. CDR1 is SGHDT and CDR2 is YYEEEE in the germline V gene. In DNA, the CDR3 is TGTGCCAGCAGCTTACAGAGTTACTATGGCTACACCTTC. Encoded protein: CASSLQSYYGYTF.

This chain links TRBV5-5 with TRBJ1-6; D possibly corresponds to TRBD1 (5 bases). The CDR3 runs to 18 residues. Germline V CDR1 and CDR2: SGHKS, YYEKEE (reference sequence). V lost 4 bases, J lost 0 bases, and 17 bases lay in between. The CDR3 DNA reads as TGTGCCAGCAGCCCCTCGGGAGGGGCAGGCTCCTATAATTCACCCCTCCACTTT. Residues: CASSPSGGAGSYNSPLHF.

V usage is TRBV19 and J usage is TRBJ1-3; D is unresolved. Germline CDR1 and CDR2: LNHDA and SQIVND (reference sequence). V dropped 1 base and J dropped 8 bases, with 12 bases sitting between them. The CDR3 is made up of 14 amino acids. The CDR3 loop reads CASSIGGGRDTIYF. The CDR3 coding sequence is TGTGCCAGTAGTATAGGAGGCGGCCGGGACACCATATATTTT.

The chain has TRBV11-3 and TRBJ2-7; no clear D gene. This CDR3 has 14 amino acids. CDR1 and CDR2 (germline): SGHNT, YENEEA. Trimming left V 3 bases short and J 1 base short, with 10 bases between. The CDR3 coding sequence is TGTGCCAGCAGCTTGGATGAGACTTCCTACGAGCAGTACTTC. Amino acids: CASSLDETSYEQYF.

The chain links TRBV30 to TRBJ2-5, with D possibly TRBD1 on 5 matching bases. The CDR3 runs to 14 residues. The germline gives CDR1 GTSNPN, CDR2 SVGIG (reference sequence). The ends were cut back, 4 bases at V and 5 bases at J, with 17 bases in the middle. The CDR3 region has the DNA TGTGCCTGGAAGCAAATAGGGGCCCAGGAGACCCAGTACTTC. This codes for CAWKQIGAQETQYF.

This chain connects TRBV9 to TRBJ2-1, with TRBD2 matching 12 bases. Trimming at V came to 0 bases and at J to 6 bases, leaving 1 base not matched to a gene. Per germline, CDR1 SGDLS and CDR2 YYNGEE. The CDR3 contains 15 residues. CDR3 sequence: CASSVELAGGNEQFF. For the CDR3, the DNA is TGTGCCAGCAGCGTAGAACTAGCGGGGGGCAATGAGCAGTTCTTC.